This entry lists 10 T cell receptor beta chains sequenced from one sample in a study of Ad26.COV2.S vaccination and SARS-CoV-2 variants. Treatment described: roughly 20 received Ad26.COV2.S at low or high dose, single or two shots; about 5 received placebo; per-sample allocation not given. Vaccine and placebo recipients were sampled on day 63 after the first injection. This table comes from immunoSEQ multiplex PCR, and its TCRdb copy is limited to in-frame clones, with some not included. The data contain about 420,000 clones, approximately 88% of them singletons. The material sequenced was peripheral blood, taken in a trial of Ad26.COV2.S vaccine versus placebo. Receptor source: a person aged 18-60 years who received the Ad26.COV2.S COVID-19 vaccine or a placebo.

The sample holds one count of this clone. CDR3 coding DNA: TGTGCCAGCAGCTTCCCTTCCGGGACAGGGGGCTACGAGCAGTACTTC. Amino acid sequence: CASSFPSGTGGYEQYF. The chain combines TRBV5-4 with TRBJ2-7; TRBD1 agrees at 11 bases. Trimming cost V 2 bases and J 3 bases; bases outside gene matches: 7. The germline V gene encodes CDR1 SGHNT and CDR2 YYREEE (reference sequence). CDR3 length: 16 residues.

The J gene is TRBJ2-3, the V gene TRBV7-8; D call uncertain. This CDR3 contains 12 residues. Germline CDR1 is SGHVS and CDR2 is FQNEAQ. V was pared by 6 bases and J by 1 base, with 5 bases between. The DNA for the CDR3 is TGTGCCAGCAGACGACGCACAGATACGCAGTATTTT. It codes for CASRRRTDTQYF.

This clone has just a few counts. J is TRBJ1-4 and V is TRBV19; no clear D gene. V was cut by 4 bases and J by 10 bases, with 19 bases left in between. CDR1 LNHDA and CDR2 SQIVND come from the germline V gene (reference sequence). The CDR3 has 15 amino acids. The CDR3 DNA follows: TGTGCCAGTAGTACGTACGGACTTGGCGTAGGAAAACTGTTTTTT. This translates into CASSTYGLGVGKLFF.

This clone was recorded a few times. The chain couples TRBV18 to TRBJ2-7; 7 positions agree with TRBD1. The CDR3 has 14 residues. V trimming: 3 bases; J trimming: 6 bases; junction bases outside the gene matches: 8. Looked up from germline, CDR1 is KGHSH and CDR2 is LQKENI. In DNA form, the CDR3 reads TGTGCCAGCTCACCCGCGACAGGGATCGGCGAGCAGTACTTC. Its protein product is CASSPATGIGEQYF.

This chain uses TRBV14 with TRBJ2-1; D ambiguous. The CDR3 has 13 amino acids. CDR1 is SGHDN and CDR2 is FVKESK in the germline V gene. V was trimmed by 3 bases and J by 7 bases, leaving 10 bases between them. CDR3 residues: CASSQTRKNEQFF. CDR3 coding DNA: TGTGCCAGCAGCCAGACCCGGAAAAATGAGCAGTTCTTC.

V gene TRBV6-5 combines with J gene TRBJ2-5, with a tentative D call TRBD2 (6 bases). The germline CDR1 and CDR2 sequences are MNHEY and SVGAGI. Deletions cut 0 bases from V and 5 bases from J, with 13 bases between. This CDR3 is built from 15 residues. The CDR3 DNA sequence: TGTGCCAGCAGTTACTCGAATTGGGGAGGTGAGACCCAGTACTTC. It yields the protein CASSYSNWGGETQYF.

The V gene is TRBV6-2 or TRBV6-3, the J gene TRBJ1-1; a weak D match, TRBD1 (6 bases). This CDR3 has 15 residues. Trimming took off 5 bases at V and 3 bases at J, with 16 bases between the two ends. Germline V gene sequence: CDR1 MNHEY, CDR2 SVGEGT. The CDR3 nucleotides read TGTGCCAGCAGTGACCGGGACATGGGGCACACTGAAGCTTTCTTT. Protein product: CASSDRDMGHTEAFF.

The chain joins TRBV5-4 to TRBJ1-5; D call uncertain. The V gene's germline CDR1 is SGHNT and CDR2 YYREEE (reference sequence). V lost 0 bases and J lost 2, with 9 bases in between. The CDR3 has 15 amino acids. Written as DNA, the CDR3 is TGTGCCAGCAGCTTGGGCCCAACAGGCAATCAGCCCCAGCATTTT. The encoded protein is CASSLGPTGNQPQHF. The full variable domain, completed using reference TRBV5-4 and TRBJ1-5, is ETGVTQSPTHLIKTRGQQVTLRCSSQSGHNTVSWYQQALGQGPQFIFQYYREEENGRGNFPPRFSGLQFPNYSSELNVNALELDDSALYLCASSLGPTGNQPQHFGDGTRLSIL.

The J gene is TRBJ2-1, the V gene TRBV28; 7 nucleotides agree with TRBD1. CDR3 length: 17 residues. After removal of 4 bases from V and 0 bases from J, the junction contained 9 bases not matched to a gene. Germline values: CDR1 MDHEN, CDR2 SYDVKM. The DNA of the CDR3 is TGTGCCAGCAGTTCCCAGGGACAGTCGAGCTCCTACAATGAGCAGTTCTTC. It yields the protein CASSSQGQSSSYNEQFF.

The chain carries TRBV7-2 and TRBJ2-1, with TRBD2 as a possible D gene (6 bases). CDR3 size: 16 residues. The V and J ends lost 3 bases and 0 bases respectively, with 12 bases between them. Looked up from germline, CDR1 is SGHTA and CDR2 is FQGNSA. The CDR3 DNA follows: TGTGCCAGCAGCTTGGGACTCTCCAGCTCCTACAATGAGCAGTTCTTC. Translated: CASSLGLSSSYNEQFF. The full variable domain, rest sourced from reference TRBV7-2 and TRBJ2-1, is GAGVSQSPSNKVTEKGKDVELRCDPISGHTALYWYRQSLGQGLEFLIYFQGNSAPDKSGLPSDRFSAERTGGSVSTLTIQRTQQEDSAVYLCASSLGLSSSYNEQFFGPGTRLTVL.